The present TCR beta chain was sequenced within a study of Ad26.COV2.S vaccination and SARS-CoV-2 variants. Overall study: The Ad26.COV2.S arm of the COV1001 trial was where the donor was placed. Findings and limits, study-wide: Breadth, reportedly substantial, characterized the spike-specific CD8+ and CD4+ T cell responses after vaccination. Comparable non-spike TCR breadth was observed in vaccine and placebo recipients.

The table came from immunoSEQ multiplex PCR; TCRdb's copy has only in-frame clones and leaves some out. The table has approximately 340,000 clones, 70% to 90% seen once; the top ten hold 3% to 4%. CDR3 length: 13 amino acids. After removal of 7 bases from V and 10 bases from J, the junction contained 8 bases not matched to a gene. CDR1 is MNHEY and CDR2 is SVGAGI in the germline V gene. Stated treatment: around 19 received Ad26.COV2.S at low or high dose, single or two shots; roughly 5 received placebo; per-sample allocation not given. Repertoires come from day 63 after the first vaccine or placebo injection. This clone has a count of ten or more. Its antigen is currently unknown.

The chain joins TRBV6-5 to TRBJ2-1, with 9 positions matching TRBD2. This receptor was identified in a person aged 18-60 years who received the Ad26.COV2.S COVID-19 vaccine or a placebo. Source: peripheral blood, taken in a trial of Ad26.COV2.S vaccine versus placebo. CDR3 sequence: CASTHRGRGEQFF. The CDR3 DNA follows: TGTGCCAGCACCCACCGCGGGAGGGGGGAGCAGTTCTTC.